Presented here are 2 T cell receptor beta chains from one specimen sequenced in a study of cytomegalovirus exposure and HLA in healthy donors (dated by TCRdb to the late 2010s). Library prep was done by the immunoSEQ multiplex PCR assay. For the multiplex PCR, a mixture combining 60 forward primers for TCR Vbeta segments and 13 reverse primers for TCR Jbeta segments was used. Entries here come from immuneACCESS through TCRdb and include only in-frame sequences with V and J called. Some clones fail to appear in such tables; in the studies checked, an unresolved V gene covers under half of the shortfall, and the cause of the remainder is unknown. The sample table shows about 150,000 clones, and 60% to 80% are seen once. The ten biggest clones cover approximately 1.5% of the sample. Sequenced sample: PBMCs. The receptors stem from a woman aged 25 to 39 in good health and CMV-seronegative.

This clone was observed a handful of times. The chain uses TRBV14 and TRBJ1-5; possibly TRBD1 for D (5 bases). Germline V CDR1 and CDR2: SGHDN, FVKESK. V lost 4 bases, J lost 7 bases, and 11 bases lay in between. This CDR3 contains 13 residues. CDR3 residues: CASSPGHGQPQHF. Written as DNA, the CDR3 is TGTGCCAGCAGCCCTGGACACGGGCAGCCCCAGCATTTT.

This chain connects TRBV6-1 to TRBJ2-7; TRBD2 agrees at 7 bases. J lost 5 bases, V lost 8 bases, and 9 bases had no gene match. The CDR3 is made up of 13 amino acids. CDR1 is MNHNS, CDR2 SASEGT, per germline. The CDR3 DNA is TGTGCCAGCGTATTCTTCGGGGGGAACGAGCAGTACTTC. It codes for CASVFFGGNEQYF.